Listed below are T cell receptor beta chains from one sample, sequenced in a study of blood T cell repertoires in COVID-19. The assay was immunoSEQ multiplex PCR, and TCRdb's table has in-frame clones only and misses some. The table includes some 150,000 clones, roughly 89% detected once. Sequenced input: peripheral blood. These receptor sequences come from a man aged 55 to 70 with active or convalescent COVID-19. Both conserved end residues are part of each CDR3. D genes are given only for firm matches. Clone size is shown for a subset of rows, as once, few, many or a class of expanded clone.

j_gene: TRBJ1-1
abundance: NA
d_gene: NA
v_gene: TRBV28
len: 12
CDR3nt: TGTGCCAGCAGTTTCGGGGTCTCTGAAGCTTTCTTT
CDR3aa: CASSFGVSEAFF

j_gene: TRBJ1-1
abundance: NA
d_gene: NA
v_gene: TRBV30
len: 13
CDR3nt: TGTGCCTGGAGTCCAAACAGGGAAACTGAAGCTTTCTTT
CDR3aa: CAWSPNRETEAFF

j_gene: TRBJ1-5
abundance: NA
d_gene: NA
v_gene: TRBV28
len: 12
CDR3nt: TGTGCCAGCAGTCTAGCTGTCCAGCCCCAGCATTTT
CDR3aa: CASSLAVQPQHF

j_gene: TRBJ1-6
abundance: NA
d_gene: TRBD1
v_gene: TRBV18
len: 13
CDR3nt: TGTGCCAGCCGGGGACAGGGGGACTCACCCCTCCACTTT
CDR3aa: CASRGQGDSPLHF

j_gene: TRBJ1-3
abundance: NA
d_gene: TRBD1
v_gene: TRBV28
len: 15
CDR3nt: TGTGCCAGCAGTGAATCAGGGGGTTCGGGAAACACCATATATTTT
CDR3aa: CASSESGGSGNTIYF

j_gene: TRBJ2-5
abundance: NA
d_gene: NA
v_gene: TRBV7-2
len: 16
CDR3nt: TGTGCCAGCAGCTTAGGTCACCCCGCAGGGGGGGAGACCCAGTACTTC
CDR3aa: CASSLGHPAGGETQYF

j_gene: TRBJ1-1
abundance: NA
d_gene: NA
v_gene: TRBV11-2
len: 16
CDR3nt: TGTGCCAGCAGCTTCGGGCCTAGGGGCCCGAACACTGAAGCTTTCTTT
CDR3aa: CASSFGPRGPNTEAFF

j_gene: TRBJ1-5
abundance: NA
d_gene: NA
v_gene: TRBV19
len: 14
CDR3nt: TGTGCCAGTAGTTCGTCCATATCGGATCAGCCCCAGCATTTT
CDR3aa: CASSSSISDQPQHF

j_gene: TRBJ2-2
abundance: NA
d_gene: NA
v_gene: TRBV6-6
len: 14
CDR3nt: TGTGCCAGCAGTTTAGACAGGAACACCGGGGAGCTGTTTTTT
CDR3aa: CASSLDRNTGELFF

j_gene: TRBJ1-1
abundance: NA
d_gene: NA
v_gene: TRBV12-3/TRBV12-4
len: 13
CDR3nt: TGTGCCAGCAGTTTCTTGGGGACTCGTGAAGCTTTCTTT
CDR3aa: CASSFLGTREAFF

j_gene: TRBJ2-1
abundance: once
d_gene: NA
v_gene: TRBV10-3
len: 11
CDR3nt: TGTGCCATCACCCAAGCCAATGAGCAGTTCTTC
CDR3aa: CAITQANEQFF

j_gene: TRBJ2-5
abundance: NA
d_gene: TRBD2
v_gene: TRBV11-2
len: 16
CDR3nt: TGTGCCAGCACCCTCGGGAGCGGGGGGGGCCAAGAGACCCAGTACTTC
CDR3aa: CASTLGSGGGQETQYF